This TCR beta chain was recorded in a study of T cells after yellow fever vaccination. Study observations and caveats: Clones that expanded after primary vaccination mostly reappeared after the booster (around 96% CD4, around 87% CD8).

The CDR3 is 13 amino acids. The V gene end was trimmed by 4 bases and the J gene end by 5 bases; junction bases not matched to a gene: 6. The germline gives CDR1 DFQATT, CDR2 SNEGSKA (reference sequence). Only a few counts were recorded for this clonotype. What it recognizes is unknown. 5'RACE template switching added a universal primer site and UMIs to TCR cDNA. Via MiXCR, TCRdb re-called the 5' RACE reads, giving one row per CDR3 protein. The sample records a few hundred thousand distinct CDR3 sequences, around 12% being singletons. The sequence was obtained from a man between 18 and 35 years old who received the YFV17D yellow fever vaccine. Specimen: CD4+ T cells sorted from PBMCs, collected 15 days after the yellow fever booster vaccination. This sequence joins TRBV20-1 and TRBJ2-5; 8 nucleotides line up with TRBD1. The CDR3 nucleotides read TGCAGTGCTATCAGGGGGCCGGTGGAGACCCAGTACTTC. Protein product: CSAIRGPVETQYF.